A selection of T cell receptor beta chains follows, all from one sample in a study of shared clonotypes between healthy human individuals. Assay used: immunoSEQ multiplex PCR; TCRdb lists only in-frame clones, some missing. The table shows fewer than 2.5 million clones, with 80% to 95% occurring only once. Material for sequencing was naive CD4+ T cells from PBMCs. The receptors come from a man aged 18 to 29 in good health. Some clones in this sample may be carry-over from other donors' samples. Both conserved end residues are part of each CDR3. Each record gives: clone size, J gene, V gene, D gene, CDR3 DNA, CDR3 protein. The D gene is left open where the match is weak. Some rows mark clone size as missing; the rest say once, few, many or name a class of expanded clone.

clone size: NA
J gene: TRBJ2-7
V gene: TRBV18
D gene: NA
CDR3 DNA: TGTGCCAGCTCAGAGGGGCCCGGTTCCTACGAGCAGTACTTC
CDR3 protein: CASSEGPGSYEQYF

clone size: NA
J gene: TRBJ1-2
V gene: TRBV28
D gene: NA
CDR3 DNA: TGTGCCAGCACCAGTCAACAGGGCCTCTCATTTGGCTACACCTTC
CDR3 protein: CASTSQQGLSFGYTF

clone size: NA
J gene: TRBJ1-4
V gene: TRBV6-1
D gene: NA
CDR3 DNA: TGTGCCAGCCTCGATGGGGGAAAACTGTTTTTT
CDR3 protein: CASLDGGKLFF

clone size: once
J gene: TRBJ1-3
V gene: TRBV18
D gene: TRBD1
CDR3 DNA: TGTGCCAGCTCATCAGGCGGGACAGGGTTGAGCTCTGGAAACACCATATATTTT
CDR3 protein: CASSSGGTGLSSGNTIYF

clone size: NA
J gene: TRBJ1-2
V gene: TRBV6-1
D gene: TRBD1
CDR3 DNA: TGTGCCAGCAGTGCAAACAGGGGAGCGAGCTATGGCTACACCTTC
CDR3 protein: CASSANRGASYGYTF

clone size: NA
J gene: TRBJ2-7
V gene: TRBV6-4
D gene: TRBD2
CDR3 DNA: TGTGCCAGCTCCCGCTCGGGGGGGGACTACGAGCAGTACTTC
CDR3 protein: CASSRSGGDYEQYF

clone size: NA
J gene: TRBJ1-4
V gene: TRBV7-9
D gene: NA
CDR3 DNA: TGTGCCAGCAGCTTAGACCTCTCGGGACATAATGAAAAACTGTTTTTT
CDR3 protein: CASSLDLSGHNEKLFF

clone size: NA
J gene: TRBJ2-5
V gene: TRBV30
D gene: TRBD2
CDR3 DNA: TGTGCCTGGAGTGGGACTAGCGGGCCCTCGGGGGAGACCCAGTACTTC
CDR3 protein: CAWSGTSGPSGETQYF

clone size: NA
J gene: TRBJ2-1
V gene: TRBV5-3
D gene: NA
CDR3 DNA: TGTGCCAGAAGCCTTTCGCGGGGGCGGGGGAACAATGAGCAGTTCTTC
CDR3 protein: CARSLSRGRGNNEQFF

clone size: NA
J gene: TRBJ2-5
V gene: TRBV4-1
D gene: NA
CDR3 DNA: TGCGCCAGCAGCCACCTTCGCCCGGGCCAAGGTCGGGAGACCCAGTACTTC
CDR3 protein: CASSHLRPGQGRETQYF

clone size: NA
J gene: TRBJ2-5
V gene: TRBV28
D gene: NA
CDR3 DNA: TGTGCCAGCATCCCCGGGGGCTTAGGAGAGACCCAGTACTTC
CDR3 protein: CASIPGGLGETQYF

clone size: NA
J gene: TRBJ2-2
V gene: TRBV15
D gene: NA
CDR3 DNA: TGTGCCACCAGCAGAGCGGTGGAAACGAGGACCGGGGAGCTGTTTTTT
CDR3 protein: CATSRAVETRTGELFF

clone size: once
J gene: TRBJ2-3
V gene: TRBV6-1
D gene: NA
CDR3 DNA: TGTGCCAGCATGGCAGGGACCACTAGCACAGATACGCAGTATTTT
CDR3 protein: CASMAGTTSTDTQYF

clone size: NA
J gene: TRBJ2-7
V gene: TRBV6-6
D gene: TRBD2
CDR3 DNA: TGTGCCAGCAGGGAACGGCGGCTAGCGGATTACGAGCAGTACTTC
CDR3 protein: CASRERRLADYEQYF

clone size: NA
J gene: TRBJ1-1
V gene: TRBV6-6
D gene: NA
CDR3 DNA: TGTGCCAGCAGTCCGCCTGGGACCGCTGGTTCTGAAGCTTTCTTT
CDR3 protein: CASSPPGTAGSEAFF

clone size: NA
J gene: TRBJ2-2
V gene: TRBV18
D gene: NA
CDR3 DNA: TGTGCCAGCTCACACACCGGGGAGCTGTTTTTT
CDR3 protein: CASSHTGELFF

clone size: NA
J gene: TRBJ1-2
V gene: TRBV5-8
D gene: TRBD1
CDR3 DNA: TGTGCCAGCAGCGGAAGGACGGGACAGGGAGTTGGCTACACCTTC
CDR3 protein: CASSGRTGQGVGYTF

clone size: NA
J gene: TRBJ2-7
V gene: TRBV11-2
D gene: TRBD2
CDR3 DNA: TGTGCCAGCAGGGGACCTAGCGGTGACTACGAGCAGTACTTC
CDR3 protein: CASRGPSGDYEQYF

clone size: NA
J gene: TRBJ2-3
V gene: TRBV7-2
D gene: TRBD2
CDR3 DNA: TGTGCCAGCAGCCTCCTCAGCGGGAGAGGGACAGATACGCAGTATTTT
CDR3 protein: CASSLLSGRGTDTQYF

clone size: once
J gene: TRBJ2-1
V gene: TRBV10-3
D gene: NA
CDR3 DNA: TGTGCCATCAGTGATGGACCTCAGGGTGGTGAGCAGTTCTTC
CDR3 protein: CAISDGPQGGEQFF

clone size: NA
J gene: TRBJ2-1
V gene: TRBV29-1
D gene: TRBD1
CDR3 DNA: TGCAGCATCACAGGGGGCTCGTACAATGAGCAGTTCTTC
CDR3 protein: CSITGGSYNEQFF

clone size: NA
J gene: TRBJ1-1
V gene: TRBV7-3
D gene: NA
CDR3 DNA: TGTGCCAGCAGCTTAAATCTGGGCACTGAAGCTTTCTTT
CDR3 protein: CASSLNLGTEAFF

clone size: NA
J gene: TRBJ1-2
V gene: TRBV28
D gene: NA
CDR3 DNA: TGTGCCAGCAGTTACCGGGGGGATTATGGCTACACCTTC
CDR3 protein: CASSYRGDYGYTF

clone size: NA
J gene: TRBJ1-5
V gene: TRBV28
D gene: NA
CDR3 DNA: TGTGCCAGCAGTGTCCCGACTGGGTCTCCGTATAATCAGCCCCAGCATTTT
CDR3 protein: CASSVPTGSPYNQPQHF

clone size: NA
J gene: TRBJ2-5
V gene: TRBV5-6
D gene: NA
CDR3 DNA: TGTGCCAGCAGCCCTTCCCCGGGACACCGGGGAGAGACCCAGTACTTC
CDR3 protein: CASSPSPGHRGETQYF

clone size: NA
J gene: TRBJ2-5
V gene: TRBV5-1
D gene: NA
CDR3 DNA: TGCGCCAGCAGCTTACAGGGGGGGCAGACCCAGTACTTC
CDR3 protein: CASSLQGGQTQYF

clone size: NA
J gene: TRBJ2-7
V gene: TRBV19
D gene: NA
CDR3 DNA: TGTGCCAGTAGTAGCCCCCAGGGGAAAGGGGGCTACGAGCAGTACTTC
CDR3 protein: CASSSPQGKGGYEQYF

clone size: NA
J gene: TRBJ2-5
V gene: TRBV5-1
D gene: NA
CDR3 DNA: TGCGCCAGCAGCTTCACAGGGTATCTGGAGACCCAGTACTTC
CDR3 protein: CASSFTGYLETQYF

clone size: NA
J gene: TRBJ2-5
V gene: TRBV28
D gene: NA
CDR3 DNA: TGTGCCAGCAGTTCACGGACGGCCTGGTACCAAGAGACCCAGTACTTC
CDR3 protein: CASSSRTAWYQETQYF

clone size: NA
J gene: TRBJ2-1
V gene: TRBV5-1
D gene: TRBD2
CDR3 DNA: TGCGCCAGCAGCTGGACTAGCGGGAGGGTTCGGGCTGAGCAGTTCTTC
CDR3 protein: CASSWTSGRVRAEQFF

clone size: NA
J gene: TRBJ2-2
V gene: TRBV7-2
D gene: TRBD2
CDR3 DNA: TGTGCCAGCAGCTTCACTAGCGGGAGTGCCACCGGGGAGCTGTTTTTT
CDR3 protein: CASSFTSGSATGELFF

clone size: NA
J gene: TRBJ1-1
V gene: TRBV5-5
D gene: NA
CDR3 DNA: TGTGCCAGCAGACTAATCATGAACACTGAAGCTTTCTTT
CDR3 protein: CASRLIMNTEAFF

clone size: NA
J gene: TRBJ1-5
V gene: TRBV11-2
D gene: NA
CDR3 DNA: TGTGCCAGCAGCCCAACAAGGTCCAATCAGCCCCAGCATTTT
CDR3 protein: CASSPTRSNQPQHF

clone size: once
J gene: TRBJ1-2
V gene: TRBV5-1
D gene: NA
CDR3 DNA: TGCGCCAGCAGCCTAGGGGGGACCTATGGCTACACCTTC
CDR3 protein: CASSLGGTYGYTF

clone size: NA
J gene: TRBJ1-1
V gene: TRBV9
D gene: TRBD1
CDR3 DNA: TGTGCCAGCAGCCCCCCCGGCGGGAGGACAGGGAACACTGAAGCTTTCTTT
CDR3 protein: CASSPPGGRTGNTEAFF

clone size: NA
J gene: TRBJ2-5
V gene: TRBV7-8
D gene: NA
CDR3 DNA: TGTGCCAGCAGCCCCAGGTACCGGCAAGAGACCCAGTACTTC
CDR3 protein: CASSPRYRQETQYF

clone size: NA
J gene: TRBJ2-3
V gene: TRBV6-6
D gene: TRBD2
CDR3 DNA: TGTGCCAGCAATCTCGGGGGGGCCGACACAGATACGCAGTATTTT
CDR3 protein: CASNLGGADTDTQYF

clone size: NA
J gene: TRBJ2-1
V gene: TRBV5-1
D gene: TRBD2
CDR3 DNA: TGCGCCAGCAGTCCCCCTGGACTAGCGGGGGTTAATGAGCAGTTCTTC
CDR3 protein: CASSPPGLAGVNEQFF

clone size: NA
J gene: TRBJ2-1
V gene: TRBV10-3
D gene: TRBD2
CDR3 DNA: TGTGCCACCAAGAGCGGGGCGGACTACAATGAGCAGTTCTTC
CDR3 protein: CATKSGADYNEQFF

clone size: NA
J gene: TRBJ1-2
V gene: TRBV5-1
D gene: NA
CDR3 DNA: TGCGCCAGCAGCCCCTACGGCTATGGCTACACCTTC
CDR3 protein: CASSPYGYGYTF

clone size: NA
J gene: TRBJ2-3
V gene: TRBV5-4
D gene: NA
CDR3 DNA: TGTGCCAGCAGCCGGGCCGGTACGCAGTATTTT
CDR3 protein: CASSRAGTQYF

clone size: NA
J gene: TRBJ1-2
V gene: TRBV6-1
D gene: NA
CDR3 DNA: TGTGCCAGCAGTCAAGATTACCCGGGAGGCTATGGCTACACCTTC
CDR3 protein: CASSQDYPGGYGYTF

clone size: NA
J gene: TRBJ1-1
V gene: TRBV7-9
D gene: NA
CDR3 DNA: TGTGCCAGCAGCTTAAACGGACAAGCTTTCTTT
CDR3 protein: CASSLNGQAFF

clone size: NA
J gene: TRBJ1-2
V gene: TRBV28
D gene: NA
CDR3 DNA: TGTGCCAGCTGTCTACCGTCTAACTATGGCTACACCTTC
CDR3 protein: CASCLPSNYGYTF